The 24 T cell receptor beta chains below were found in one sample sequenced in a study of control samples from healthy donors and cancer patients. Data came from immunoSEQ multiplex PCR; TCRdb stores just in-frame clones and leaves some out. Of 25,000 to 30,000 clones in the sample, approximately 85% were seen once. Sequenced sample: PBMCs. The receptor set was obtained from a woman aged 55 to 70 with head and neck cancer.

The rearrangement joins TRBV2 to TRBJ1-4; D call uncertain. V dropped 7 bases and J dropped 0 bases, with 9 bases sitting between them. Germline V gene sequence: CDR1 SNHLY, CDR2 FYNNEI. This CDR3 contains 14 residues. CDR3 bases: TGTGCCAGCAACGCGGGTGCAACTAATGAAAAACTGTTTTTT. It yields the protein CASNAGATNEKLFF.

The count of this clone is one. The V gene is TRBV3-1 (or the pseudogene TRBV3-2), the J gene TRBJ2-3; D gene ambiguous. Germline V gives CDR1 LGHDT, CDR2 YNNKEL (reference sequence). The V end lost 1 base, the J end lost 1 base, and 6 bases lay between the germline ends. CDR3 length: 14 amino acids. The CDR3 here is CASSQVLRTDTQYF. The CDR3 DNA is TGTGCCAGCAGCCAAGTGTTGCGCACAGATACGCAGTATTTT.

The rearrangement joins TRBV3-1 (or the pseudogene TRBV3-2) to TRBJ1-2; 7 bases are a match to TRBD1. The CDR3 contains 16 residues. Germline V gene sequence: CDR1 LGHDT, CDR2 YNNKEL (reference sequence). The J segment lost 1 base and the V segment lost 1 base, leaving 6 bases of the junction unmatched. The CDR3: CASSQAVAGGNYGYTF. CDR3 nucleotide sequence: TGTGCCAGCAGCCAAGCGGTGGCAGGGGGTAACTATGGCTACACCTTC.

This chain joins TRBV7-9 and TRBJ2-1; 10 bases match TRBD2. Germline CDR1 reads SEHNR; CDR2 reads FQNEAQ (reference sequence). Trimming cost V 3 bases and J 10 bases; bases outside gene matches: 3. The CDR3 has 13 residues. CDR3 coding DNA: TGTGCCAGCAGCTTCTCGACTAGCGGGGAGCAGTTCTTC. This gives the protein CASSFSTSGEQFF.

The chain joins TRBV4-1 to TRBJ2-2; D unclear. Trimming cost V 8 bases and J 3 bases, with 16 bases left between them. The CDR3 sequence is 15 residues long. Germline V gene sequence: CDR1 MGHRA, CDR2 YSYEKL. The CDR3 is CASSSASVYTGELFF. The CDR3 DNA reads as TGCGCCAGCTCTTCCGCTTCCGTTTACACCGGGGAGCTGTTTTTT.

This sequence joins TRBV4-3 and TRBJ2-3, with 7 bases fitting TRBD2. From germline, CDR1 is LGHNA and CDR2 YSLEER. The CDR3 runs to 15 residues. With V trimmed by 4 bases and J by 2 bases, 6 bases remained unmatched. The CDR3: CASSPSGAYTDTQYF. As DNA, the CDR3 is TGCGCCAGCAGCCCCAGCGGGGCCTACACAGATACGCAGTATTTT.

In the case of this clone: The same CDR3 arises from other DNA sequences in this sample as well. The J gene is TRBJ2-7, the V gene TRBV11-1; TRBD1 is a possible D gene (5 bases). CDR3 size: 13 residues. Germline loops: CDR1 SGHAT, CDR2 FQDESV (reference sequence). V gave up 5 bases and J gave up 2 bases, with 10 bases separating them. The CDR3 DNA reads TGTGCCAGCAGCGGGGCGGCCCCCTACGAGCAGTACTTC. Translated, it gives CASSGAAPYEQYF.

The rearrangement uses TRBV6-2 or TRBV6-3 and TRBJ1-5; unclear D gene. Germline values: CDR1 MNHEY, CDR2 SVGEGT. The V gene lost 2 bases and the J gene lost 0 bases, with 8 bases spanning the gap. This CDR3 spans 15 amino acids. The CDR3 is CASSYGSYSNQPQHF. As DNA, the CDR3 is TGTGCCAGCAGTTACGGATCATATAGCAATCAGCCCCAGCATTTT.

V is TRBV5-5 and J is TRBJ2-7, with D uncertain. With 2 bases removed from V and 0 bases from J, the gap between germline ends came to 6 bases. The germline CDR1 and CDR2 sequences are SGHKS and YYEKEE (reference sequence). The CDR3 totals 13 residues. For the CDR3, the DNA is TGTGCCAGCAGCTTCCCCCTCTCCTACGAGCAGTACTTC. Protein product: CASSFPLSYEQYF.

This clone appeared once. The CDR3 protein is CASSPQRDSSYEQYF. The CDR3, as DNA: TGTGCCAGCTCACCGCAACGGGATTCCTCCTACGAGCAGTACTTC. This sequence joins TRBV18 and TRBJ2-7, with D perhaps TRBD2 (5 bases). Germline V gives CDR1 KGHSH, CDR2 LQKENI. CDR3 length equals 15 residues. V was pared by 3 bases and J by 0 bases, with 12 bases between.

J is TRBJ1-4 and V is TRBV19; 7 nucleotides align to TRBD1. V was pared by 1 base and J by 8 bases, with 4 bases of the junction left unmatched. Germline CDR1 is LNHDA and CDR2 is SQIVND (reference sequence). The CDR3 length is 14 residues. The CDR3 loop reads CASSIGQGIEKLFF. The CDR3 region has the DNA TGTGCCAGTAGTATAGGACAGGGTATCGAAAAACTGTTTTTT.

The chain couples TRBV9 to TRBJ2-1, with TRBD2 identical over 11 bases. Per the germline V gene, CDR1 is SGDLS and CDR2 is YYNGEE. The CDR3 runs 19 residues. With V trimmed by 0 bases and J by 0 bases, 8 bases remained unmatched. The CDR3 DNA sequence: TGTGCCAGCAGCGTAGACCCGACTAGCGGGGTTCGCTCCTACAATGAGCAGTTCTTC. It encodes CASSVDPTSGVRSYNEQFF.

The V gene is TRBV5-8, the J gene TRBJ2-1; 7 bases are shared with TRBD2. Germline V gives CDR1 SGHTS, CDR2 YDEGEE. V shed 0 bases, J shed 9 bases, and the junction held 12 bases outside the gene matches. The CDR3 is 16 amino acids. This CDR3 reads CASSLGQIAGLFEQFF. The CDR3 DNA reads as TGTGCCAGCAGCTTGGGTCAGATAGCGGGCCTCTTTGAGCAGTTCTTC.

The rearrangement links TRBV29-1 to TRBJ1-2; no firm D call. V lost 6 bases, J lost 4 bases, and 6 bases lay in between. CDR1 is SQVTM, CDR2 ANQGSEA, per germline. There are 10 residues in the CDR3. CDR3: CSVDLYGYTF. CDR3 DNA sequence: TGCAGCGTGGACCTCTATGGCTACACCTTC.

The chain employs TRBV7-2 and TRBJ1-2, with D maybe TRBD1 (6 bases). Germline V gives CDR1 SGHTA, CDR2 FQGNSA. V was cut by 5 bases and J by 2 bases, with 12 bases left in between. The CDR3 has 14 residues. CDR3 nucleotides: TGTGCCAGCAGCCAGTTAGGGGGAAACTATGGCTACACCTTC. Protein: CASSQLGGNYGYTF.

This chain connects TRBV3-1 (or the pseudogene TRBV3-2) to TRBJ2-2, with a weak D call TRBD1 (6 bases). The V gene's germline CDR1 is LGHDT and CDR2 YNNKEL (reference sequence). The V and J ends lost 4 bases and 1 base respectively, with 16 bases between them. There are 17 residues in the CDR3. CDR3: CASSRQTGQLNTGELFF. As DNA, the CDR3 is TGTGCCAGCAGCCGTCAAACAGGGCAACTGAACACCGGGGAGCTGTTTTTT.

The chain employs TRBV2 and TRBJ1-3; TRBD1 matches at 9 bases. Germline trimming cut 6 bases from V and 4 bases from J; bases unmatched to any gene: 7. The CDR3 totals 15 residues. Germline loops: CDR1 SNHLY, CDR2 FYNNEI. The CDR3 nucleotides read TGTGCCAGCAGGTCGGGACAGGGTACAGGAAACACCATATATTTT. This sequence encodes CASRSGQGTGNTIYF.

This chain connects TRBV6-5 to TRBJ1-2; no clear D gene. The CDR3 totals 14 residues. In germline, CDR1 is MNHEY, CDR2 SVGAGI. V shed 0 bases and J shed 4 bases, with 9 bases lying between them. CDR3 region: CASSYSTQLYGYTF. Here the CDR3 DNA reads TGTGCCAGCAGTTACTCGACACAGCTCTATGGCTACACCTTC.

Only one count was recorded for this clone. The CDR3 nucleotides are TGTGCCAGCAAAAAAGCTAATGAAAAACTGTTTTTT. Its translation: CASKKANEKLFF. The chain employs TRBV2 and TRBJ1-4; unclear D gene. Between the trimmed V and J ends, which lost 7 bases and 3 bases, there was a span of 6 bases. This CDR3 has 12 residues. Germline CDR1 is SNHLY and CDR2 is FYNNEI.

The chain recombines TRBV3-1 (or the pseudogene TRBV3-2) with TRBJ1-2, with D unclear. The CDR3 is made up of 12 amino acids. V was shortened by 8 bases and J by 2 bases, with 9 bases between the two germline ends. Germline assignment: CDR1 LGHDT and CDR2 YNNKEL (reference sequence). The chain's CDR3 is CASQHPNYGYTF. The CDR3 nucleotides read TGTGCCAGCCAACACCCGAACTATGGCTACACCTTC.

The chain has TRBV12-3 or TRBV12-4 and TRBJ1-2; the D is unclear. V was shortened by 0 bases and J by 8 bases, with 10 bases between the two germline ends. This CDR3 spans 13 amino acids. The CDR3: CASSLASGEGYTF. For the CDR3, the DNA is TGTGCCAGCAGTTTAGCGTCCGGGGAGGGCTACACCTTC.

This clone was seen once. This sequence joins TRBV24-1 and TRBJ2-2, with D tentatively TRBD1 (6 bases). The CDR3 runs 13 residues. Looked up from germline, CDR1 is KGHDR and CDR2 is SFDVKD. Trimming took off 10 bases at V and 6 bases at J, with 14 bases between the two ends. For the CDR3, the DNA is TGTGCCACTAGCTCAGGGGCTTCCGGGGAGCTGTTTTTT. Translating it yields CATSSGASGELFF.

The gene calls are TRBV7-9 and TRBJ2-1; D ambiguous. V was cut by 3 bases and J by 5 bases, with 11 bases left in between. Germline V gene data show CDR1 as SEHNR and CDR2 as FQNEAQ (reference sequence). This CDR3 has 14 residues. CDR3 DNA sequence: TGTGCCAGCAGCTTCCAACTTACCCACAATGAGCAGTTCTTC. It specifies CASSFQLTHNEQFF.

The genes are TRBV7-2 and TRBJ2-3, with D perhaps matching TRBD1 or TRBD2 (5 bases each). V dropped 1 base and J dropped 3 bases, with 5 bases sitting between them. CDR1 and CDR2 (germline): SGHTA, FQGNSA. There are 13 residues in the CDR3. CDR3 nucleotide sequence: TGTGCCAGCAGCTTAGGGGGGACAGATACGCAGTATTTT. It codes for CASSLGGTDTQYF.